This T cell receptor (beta chain) was obtained from a study of blood T cell repertoires in COVID-19. Participants' own reports of clinical history determined their cohort assignment. The germline V gene has CDR1 SQVTM and CDR2 ANQGSEA. The V end lost 0 bases, the J end lost 6 bases, and 11 bases lay between the germline ends. The CDR3 spans 13 residues. Profiled with immunoSEQ multiplex PCR; TCRdb holds only in-frame clones, not every one. The sample contains 400,000 to 450,000 clones, 90% of which appear only once. This TCR was recovered from a young man who had recovered from COVID-19. The gene calls are TRBV29-1 and TRBJ2-5, with D hard to call. Input material: PBMCs or T cells enriched from blood (not recorded which). Here the CDR3 reads CSVEESVAKTQYF. The CDR3 DNA reads as TGCAGCGTTGAAGAAAGTGTTGCGAAGACCCAGTACTTC.